The clone carrying this TCR beta chain was found once. The record originates from a study of blood T cell repertoires in COVID-19. At the level of the study: Sites across the United States, Italy and Spain contributed samples from acute and convalescent COVID-19.

Original methodology: Amplification of reference gene primers was used by the study to estimate nucleated cell counts. Only in-frame clones appear in the TCRdb table, and some are missing; sequencing was by immunoSEQ multiplex PCR. The V and J calls and clone size come from that table; D and trimming were worked out from the DNA. This table has hundreds of thousands of clones, 86% appearing once. This clonotype was obtained from a woman aged 25-40 years who had recovered from COVID-19. Source material: peripheral blood.

The CDR3 DNA reads TGCGCCAGCAGCCAAGCCCAAAATGGCTACACCTTC. Translating it yields CASSQAQNGYTF. This sequence joins TRBV4-1 and TRBJ1-2; D not certain. V was trimmed by 1 base and J by 6 bases, leaving 6 bases between them. The CDR3 runs 12 residues. Germline loops: CDR1 MGHRA, CDR2 YSYEKL.